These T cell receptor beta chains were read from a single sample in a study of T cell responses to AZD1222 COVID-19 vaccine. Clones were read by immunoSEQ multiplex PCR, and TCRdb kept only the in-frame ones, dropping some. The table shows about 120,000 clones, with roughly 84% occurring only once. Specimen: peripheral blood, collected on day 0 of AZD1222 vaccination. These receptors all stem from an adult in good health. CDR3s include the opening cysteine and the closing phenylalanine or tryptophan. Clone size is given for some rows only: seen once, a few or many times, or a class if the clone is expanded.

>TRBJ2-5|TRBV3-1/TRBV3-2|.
CASSQGRETARETQYF
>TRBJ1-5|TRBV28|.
CASSFYTGNSNQPQHF
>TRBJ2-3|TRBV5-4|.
CASSLDGSGRTDTQYF
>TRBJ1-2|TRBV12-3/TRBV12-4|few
CASSLAGGGGYTF
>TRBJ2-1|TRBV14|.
CASSPRVAGGFNEQFF
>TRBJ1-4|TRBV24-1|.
CATSGAGNEKLFF
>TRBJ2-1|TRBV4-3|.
CASSHPGTSGRALKGDEQFF
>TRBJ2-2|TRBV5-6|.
CASSLVGRGGELFF
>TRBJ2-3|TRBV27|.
CASSSTTDTQYF
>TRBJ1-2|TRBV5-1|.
CASSGTQRANYGYTF
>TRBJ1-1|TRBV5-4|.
CASSWWTGKAFF
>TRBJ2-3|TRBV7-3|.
CASSLRPDTQYF
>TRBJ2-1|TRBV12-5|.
CASGLGGGGAKNNEQFF
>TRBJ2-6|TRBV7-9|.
CASSLRQLAGANVLTF
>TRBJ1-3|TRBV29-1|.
CSVEGPGSDTIYF
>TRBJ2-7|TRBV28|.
CASSLSSYEQYF
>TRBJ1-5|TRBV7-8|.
CASSLGQGNQPQHF
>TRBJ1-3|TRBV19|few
CASSILGPVSSGNTIYF
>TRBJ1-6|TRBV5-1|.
CASSLNLGRNDSPLHF
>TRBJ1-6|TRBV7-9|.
CASRSNRISNSPLHF
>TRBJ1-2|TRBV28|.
CASSLVDRGYGYTF
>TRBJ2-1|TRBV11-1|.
CASSLGTGGDNEQFF
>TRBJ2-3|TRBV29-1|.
CSSRPSSDTQYF
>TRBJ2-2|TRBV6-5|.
CASTPGVNTGELFF
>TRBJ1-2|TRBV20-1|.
CSASLGQGEYGYTF